Below, 30 T cell receptor beta chains from the same sample are listed, as sequenced in a study of blood T cell repertoires in COVID-19. TCRdb's table, derived via immunoSEQ multiplex PCR, lists solely in-frame clones and lacks some. This table holds 350,000 to 450,000 clones, about 87% found once. Sequencing was done on a sample of peripheral blood. The receptors derive from a human donor in a cohort sampled during active COVID-19.

V and J are TRBV30 and TRBJ2-7, with 8 bases identical to TRBD1. V shed 5 bases and J 2 bases; nucleotides not matched to a gene: 2. CDR1 is GTSNPN, CDR2 SVGIG, per germline (reference sequence). This CDR3 is 12 amino acids long. The CDR3 protein is CAWQGAPYEQYF. In DNA, the CDR3 is TGTGCCTGGCAGGGGGCCCCCTACGAGCAGTACTTC.

The chain uses TRBV5-1 and TRBJ2-4; the D gene is possibly TRBD2 (6 bases). V was pared by 0 bases and J by 2 bases, with 9 bases between. The CDR3 sequence is 15 residues long. Per the germline V gene, CDR1 is SGHRS and CDR2 is YFSETQ. Here the CDR3 DNA reads TGCGCCAGCAGCTTGGACGGGAGCCCCAAAAACATTCAGTACTTC. Amino acids: CASSLDGSPKNIQYF.

Concerning this clone: This sample includes further DNA sequences coding for the same CDR3. The V call is TRBV6-5, the J call TRBJ1-4, with D perhaps matching TRBD1 (5 bases). The germline CDR1 and CDR2 sequences are MNHEY and SVGAGI. Trimming shortened V by 5 bases and J by 3 bases, and 10 bases separated the two germline ends. The CDR3 spans 14 residues. CDR3 bases: TGTGCCAGCAGTCAGACAGACTCTAATGAAAAACTGTTTTTT. Encoded protein: CASSQTDSNEKLFF.

V and J are TRBV19 and TRBJ1-6; tentatively, D is TRBD1 (5 bases). Per the germline V gene, CDR1 is LNHDA and CDR2 is SQIVND (reference sequence). Trimming cost V 11 bases and J 2 bases, with 10 bases left between them. This CDR3 spans 13 amino acids. The DNA of the CDR3 is TGTGCCGTTGGGGCCGCCTATAATTCACCCCTCCACTTT. This sequence encodes CAVGAAYNSPLHF.

This clone occurred once. The chain couples TRBV6-5 to TRBJ1-1; 9 bases line up with TRBD1. The CDR3 is made up of 14 amino acids. J gave up 4 bases and V 8 bases, and 8 bases lay outside the gene matches. Germline V gene data show CDR1 as MNHEY and CDR2 as SVGAGI. The CDR3 DNA is TGTGCCAGCGGTAGAACAGGGGGCTTCACTGAAGCTTTCTTT. Translated: CASGRTGGFTEAFF.

This clone was recorded once. The chain joins TRBV19 to TRBJ1-2; possible D gene TRBD1, 5 bases. V gave up 7 bases and J gave up 2 bases, with 14 bases separating them. The CDR3 loop spans 14 amino acids. Germline values: CDR1 LNHDA, CDR2 SQIVND (reference sequence). The DNA of the CDR3 is TGTGCCAGTAAACCCCGGCCAGGGAACTATGGCTACACCTTC. This gives the protein CASKPRPGNYGYTF. The whole variable domain, filled in from reference TRBV19 and TRBJ1-2, reads DGGITQSPKYLFRKEGQNVTLSCEQNLNHDAMYWYRQDPGQGLRLIYYSQIVNDFQKGDIAEGYSVSREKKESFPLTVTSAQKNPTAFYLCASKPRPGNYGYTFGSGTRLTVV.

The CDR3 region has the DNA TGTGCCAGCAGTTCCCGGTCACCTAATGAAAAACTGTTTTTT. It specifies CASSSRSPNEKLFF. The chain recombines TRBV6-5 with TRBJ1-4; the D is unclear. Germline loops: CDR1 MNHEY, CDR2 SVGAGI. The V end lost 4 bases, the J end lost 3 bases, and 9 bases lay between the germline ends. The CDR3 contains 14 residues.

This chain uses TRBV5-1 with TRBJ1-2, with 8 bases matching TRBD1. J gave up 7 bases and V 4 bases, and 6 bases lay outside the gene matches. Looked up from germline, CDR1 is SGHRS and CDR2 is YFSETQ. There are 13 residues in the CDR3. The CDR3 loop is CASSPGQGSGYTF. The CDR3 DNA follows: TGCGCCAGCAGCCCAGGACAGGGCTCTGGCTACACCTTC. The full variable domain, its missing parts supplied by reference TRBV5-1 and TRBJ1-2, is KAGVTQTPRYLIKTRGQQVTLSCSPISGHRSVSWYQQTPGQGLQFLFEYFSETQRNKGNFPGRFSGRQFSNSRSEMNVSTLELGDSALYLCASSPGQGSGYTFGSGTRLTVV.

V and J are TRBV5-1 and TRBJ2-7, with a weak D call TRBD1 (6 bases). This CDR3 contains 16 residues. The ends were cut back, 0 bases at V and 6 bases at J, with 19 bases in the middle. Germline loops: CDR1 SGHRS, CDR2 YFSETQ. In nucleotides, the CDR3 is TGCGCCAGCAGCTTGGGGACCGGGACACGTGTCTTCGAGCAGTACTTC. Protein sequence: CASSLGTGTRVFEQYF.

The V gene is TRBV7-9, the J gene TRBJ1-2; TRBD1 agrees at 9 bases. CDR3 size: 14 residues. Trimming removed 1 base from V and 8 bases from J; junction bases left unmatched: 5. Germline lookup yields CDR1 SEHNR and CDR2 FQNEAQ (reference sequence). This chain's CDR3 is CASSLGGQGRGYTF. CDR3 bases: TGTGCCAGCAGCTTAGGGGGACAGGGTCGAGGCTACACCTTC.

This chain uses TRBV7-8 with TRBJ1-1; TRBD1 is a possible D gene (5 bases). Germline V gives CDR1 SGHVS, CDR2 FQNEAQ. The CDR3 runs 14 residues. The V end lost 3 bases, the J end lost 4 bases, and 12 bases lay between the germline ends. The CDR3 DNA reads TGTGCCAGCAGCTTCGGGCAGGGCGCCACTGAAGCTTTCTTT. Its translation: CASSFGQGATEAFF.

The chain is built from TRBV3-1 (or the pseudogene TRBV3-2) and TRBJ2-7, with 10 nucleotides matching TRBD1. The CDR3 extends over 17 amino acids. With V trimmed by 3 bases and J by 5 bases, 13 bases remained unmatched. Germline V gene sequence: CDR1 LGHDT, CDR2 YNNKEL (reference sequence). CDR3 nucleotides: TGTGCCAGCAGCCACCTGAGGGGGACAGGGGCGATCAACGAGCAGTACTTC. It translates to CASSHLRGTGAINEQYF.

The chain links TRBV6-1 to TRBJ1-3, with TRBD1 as a possible D gene (6 bases). This CDR3 region has 17 residues. The germline V and J ends were trimmed by 1 base and 0 bases, with 13 bases remaining between them. Germline V gene lookup returns CDR1 MNHNS and CDR2 SASEGT. In nucleotides, the CDR3 is TGTGCCAGCAGTGAAGTTCAGGGGCTCAGCTCTGGAAACACCATATATTTT. Translating it yields CASSEVQGLSSGNTIYF.

The chain recombines TRBV6-5 with TRBJ2-5; TRBD2 is a possible D gene (5 bases). Deletions cut 10 bases from V and 5 bases from J, with 17 bases between. This CDR3 region has 13 residues. Looked up from germline, CDR1 is MNHEY and CDR2 is SVGAGI. The CDR3 loop is CATRRPREETQYF. CDR3 DNA: TGTGCCACCCGGCGCCCGAGGGAGGAGACCCAGTACTTC.

The chain uses TRBV9 and TRBJ1-1, with 9 bases matching TRBD1. V gave up 4 bases and J gave up 10 bases; unmatched junction bases: 14. Germline loops: CDR1 SGDLS, CDR2 YYNGEE. The CDR3 length is 15 residues. The CDR3 nucleotides read TGTGCCAGCAGCTCCTCTCCTCAGGTGACAGGGGGAGCTTTCTTT. It translates to CASSSSPQVTGGAFF.

As DNA, the CDR3 is TGTGCCAGCAGTGAATCCGGCGGGGTGGCATATTTT. Its protein is CASSESGGVAYF. This chain connects TRBV6-1 to TRBJ1-3, with D hard to call. CDR1 is MNHNS and CDR2 is SASEGT in the germline V gene. The V and J ends lost 2 bases and 15 bases respectively, with 14 bases between them. CDR3 length equals 12 residues.

The chain couples TRBV28 to TRBJ2-5; TRBD2 matches 10 bases. Germline V CDR1 and CDR2: MDHEN, SYDVKM. Trimming cost V 5 bases and J 5 bases; bases outside gene matches: 5. The CDR3 loop spans 14 amino acids. The CDR3 DNA sequence: TGTGCCAGCAGTCCGGGGACTAGCGTGGAGACCCAGTACTTC. Translated, it gives CASSPGTSVETQYF.

The CDR3 sequence is CASRQGQGNQPQHF. CDR3 sequence (DNA): TGTGCCAGCAGGCAGGGACAGGGCAATCAGCCCCAGCATTTT. The chain joins TRBV6-5 to TRBJ1-5; TRBD1 aligns across 8 bases. V trimming: 6 bases; J trimming: 2 bases; junction bases outside the gene matches: 3. Germline CDR1 is MNHEY and CDR2 is SVGAGI. The CDR3 covers 14 residues.

This clone has just one count. The junction shows a germline mismatch at one end, possibly a read error. The V call is TRBV4-1, the J call TRBJ2-7, with 7 positions matching TRBD1. Germline-derived CDR1 and CDR2 are MGHRA and YSYEKL. The CDR3 sequence is 13 residues long. DNA of the CDR3: TGCGCCAGCAGCCAACCGGGACAGCCGTCAAGGGACTTC. It encodes CASSQPGQPSRDF.

V is TRBV5-1 and J is TRBJ2-5; TRBD2 aligns across 8 bases. The germline V gene encodes CDR1 SGHRS and CDR2 YFSETQ. The V gene end was trimmed by 10 bases and the J gene end by 2 bases; junction bases not matched to a gene: 7. The CDR3 runs 13 residues. CDR3 residues: CASTSGPQETQYF. The CDR3 coding sequence is TGCGCCTCAACTAGCGGACCACAAGAGACCCAGTACTTC.

V and J are TRBV30 and TRBJ2-1; 8 bases fit TRBD2. The CDR3 length is 18 residues. V lost 0 bases, J lost 4 bases, and 14 bases stayed unmatched. Per the germline V gene, CDR1 is GTSNPN and CDR2 is SVGIG (reference sequence). The CDR3 reads CAWSVSLAGGRLYNEQFF. CDR3 nucleotide sequence: TGTGCCTGGAGTGTATCCCTGGCGGGAGGCAGGCTATACAATGAGCAGTTCTTC.

The V gene is TRBV20-1, the J gene TRBJ2-7, with TRBD2 identical over 8 bases. This CDR3 region has 13 residues. J was trimmed by 5 bases and V by 3 bases; bases with no gene match: 6. Germline loops: CDR1 DFQATT, CDR2 SNEGSKA (reference sequence). CDR3 protein: CSASPGLGNEQYF. The DNA of the CDR3 is TGCAGTGCTAGTCCGGGACTAGGTAACGAGCAGTACTTC.

The chain joins TRBV9 to TRBJ1-1; no reliable D call. Trimming took 0 bases from V and 4 from J, leaving 10 bases between them. The CDR3 contains 14 residues. Germline V gene sequence: CDR1 SGDLS, CDR2 YYNGEE. CDR3 coding DNA: TGTGCCAGCAGCGTAGTACAGCTCGCCACTGAAGCTTTCTTT. Translation gives CASSVVQLATEAFF.

The chain links TRBV12-3 or TRBV12-4 to TRBJ1-6; weak D call: TRBD1 (5 bases). The CDR3 covers 13 residues. V was cut by 6 bases and J by 10 bases, with 13 bases left in between. CDR3 region: CASSLSQGSPLHF. DNA for the CDR3: TGTGCCAGCAGCCTATCCCAGGGATCACCCCTCCACTTT.

V usage is TRBV25-1 and J usage is TRBJ2-7; 8 nucleotides align to TRBD2. This CDR3 has 15 residues. Per the germline V gene, CDR1 is MGHDK and CDR2 is SYGVNS. The trim removed 4 bases at V and 6 bases at J, leaving 11 bases unmatched. CDR3 sequence (DNA): TGTGCCAGCAGTGCCCGGGGGGGTAGCGGGATCGAGCAGTACTTC. It encodes CASSARGGSGIEQYF.

There are a few counts of this clone. This chain uses TRBV29-1 with TRBJ2-5; D is perhaps TRBD2 (5 bases). The CDR3 extends over 12 amino acids. The germline V gene encodes CDR1 SQVTM and CDR2 ANQGSEA. The germline V and J ends were trimmed by 4 bases and 4 bases, with 10 bases remaining between them. The chain's CDR3 is CSVAIEGETQYF. CDR3 in DNA: TGCAGCGTTGCGATCGAGGGAGAGACCCAGTACTTC.

Comments on this clone: The junction departs from the called germline gene at one end, perhaps through a read error. The CDR3 protein is CASRFPQGDYGYTF. CDR3 bases: TGCGCCAGCCGCTTCCCACAGGGCGACTATGGCTACACCTTC. This rearrangement joins TRBV5-1 to TRBJ1-2; D is perhaps TRBD1 (6 bases). The germline gives CDR1 SGHRS, CDR2 YFSETQ. This CDR3 is built from 14 residues.

This chain connects TRBV5-1 to TRBJ2-7, with 8 bases fitting TRBD1. This CDR3 spans 15 amino acids. V lost 4 bases to trimming and J lost 5 bases; unmatched junction nucleotides: 11. Looked up from germline, CDR1 is SGHRS and CDR2 is YFSETQ. CDR3 in amino acids: CASSINRGRLHEQYF. The CDR3 DNA follows: TGCGCCAGCAGCATAAACAGGGGGAGACTCCACGAGCAGTACTTC.

This clone appeared a few times. The rearrangement links TRBV7-9 to TRBJ1-1, with D uncertain. Germline V CDR1 and CDR2: SEHNR, FQNEAQ (reference sequence). V shed 2 bases and J shed 3 bases, with 7 bases lying between them. The CDR3 sequence is 13 residues long. CDR3: CASSLLPDTEAFF. CDR3 nucleotide sequence: TGTGCCAGCAGCTTACTCCCGGACACTGAAGCTTTCTTT.

The chain couples TRBV5-1 to TRBJ1-2, with TRBD1 matching 7 bases. CDR3 size: 15 residues. The germline V gene has CDR1 SGHRS and CDR2 YFSETQ. Trimming removed 0 bases from V and 8 bases from J; junction bases left unmatched: 10. The CDR3 DNA reads TGCGCCAGCAGCTTGGGAACGACAGGGCCGTTAGGCTACACCTTC. The encoded protein is CASSLGTTGPLGYTF.